This TCR beta chain was documented in a study of CXCR3-negative and CXCR3-positive naive CD8 T cells. Study at large: There were around 140 million TRB reads altogether, and each library had about 1.5 +/- 0.3 million of them.

UMI-tagged TRB cDNA libraries were built via 5' RACE. For each CDR3 protein, TCRdb gives one entry from its re-call of the 5' RACE reads, without DNA. In all, the sample yields 43,000 or so distinct CDR3 sequences. Naive CD8+ T cells showed CD45RO-CCR7+CD27+CD95-. Findings and limits, study-wide: Both naive subsets, CXCR3-negative and CXCR3-positive, displayed similar TRBV-TRBJ usage, unlike memory cells.

As concerns this clonotype: Its antigen is unidentified.

The TCR comes from a human donor in good health. Some clones in this sample may be carry-over from other donors' samples. Sequenced sample: naive CXCR3- CD8+ T cells from blood. As for subset: CD45RO-CCR7+CD27+CD95- naive CD8+ T cells lacking CXCR3 (TNR3-).

The CDR3 protein is CAGGPGPYEQYF. This chain joins TRBV6-4 and TRBJ2-7; checking the TCRdb D call of TRBD1 is not possible without DNA. Germline lookup yields CDR1 MRHNA and CDR2 SNTAGT. The CDR3 has 12 residues.